Below, 31 T cell receptor beta chains from the same sample are listed, as sequenced in a study of blood T cell repertoires in COVID-19. This table comes from immunoSEQ multiplex PCR, and its TCRdb copy is limited to in-frame clones, with some not included. Altogether more than 75,000 clones are present, 65% to 90% being singletons, with the ten largest covering 25%. The sequencing sample was made of peripheral blood. The origin of the receptors is a man aged 60 to 75 with acute or convalescent COVID-19.

In nucleotides, the CDR3 is TGTGCCAGCAGTTACTCCGGGACAGCTACCAATCAGCCCCAGCATTTT. Amino acids: CASSYSGTATNQPQHF. The chain employs TRBV28 and TRBJ1-5; the match to TRBD1 covers 7 bases. The CDR3 extends over 16 amino acids. Trimming took 4 bases from V and 3 from J; bases not matched to a gene: 9. From germline, CDR1 is MDHEN and CDR2 SYDVKM.

Turning to this clone: A read error may produce the germline difference seen at one junction end. The genes are TRBV2 and TRBJ1-1; 11 nucleotides align to TRBD1. CDR1 and CDR2 (germline): SNHLY, FYNNEI. CDR3 length equals 14 residues. CDR3 bases: TGTGCCGGCAGGGACAGGGGGATGAACACTGAAGCTTTCTTT. It is translated as CAGRDRGMNTEAFF.

The chain couples TRBV9 to TRBJ2-7; D gene unclear. V was cut by 0 bases and J by 0 bases, with 7 bases left in between. The CDR3 loop spans 14 amino acids. CDR1 is SGDLS and CDR2 is YYNGEE in the germline V gene. The DNA for the CDR3 is TGTGCCAGCAGCGTAGGTGGTAGCTCCTACGAGCAGTACTTC. Translating it yields CASSVGGSSYEQYF.

This clone occurred a few times. For the CDR3, the DNA is TGTGCCAGCAGCCAACTAGCGGGGGGCCGGGAGACCCAGTACTTC. Protein product: CASSQLAGGRETQYF. This chain connects TRBV11-1 to TRBJ2-5; 12 nucleotides line up with TRBD2. In germline, CDR1 is SGHAT, CDR2 FQDESV (reference sequence). The CDR3 runs 15 residues. Losses at the gene ends were 5 bases for V and 5 bases for J; bases not matched to a gene: 6.

The chain combines TRBV6-5 with TRBJ1-1; D may be TRBD1 (6 bases). V lost 6 bases, J lost 5 bases, and 19 bases lay in between. The CDR3 loop spans 15 amino acids. In germline, CDR1 is MNHEY, CDR2 SVGAGI. Here the CDR3 reads CASRKLREGHTEAFF. Here the CDR3 DNA reads TGTGCCAGCAGAAAGCTAAGGGAGGGACATACTGAAGCTTTCTTT.

V and J are TRBV27 and TRBJ2-7, with 7 nucleotides matching TRBD1. This CDR3 contains 14 residues. From germline, CDR1 is MNHEY and CDR2 SMNVEV (reference sequence). V was pared by 4 bases and J by 4 bases, with 7 bases of the junction left unmatched. CDR3 bases: TGTGCCAGCAGTTCGACAGGGATGAAGTACGAGCAGTACTTC. Translating gives CASSSTGMKYEQYF.

Points on this clone: A much larger clone differs by one base, so this may be a read error. This sequence joins TRBV7-2 and TRBJ1-6, with 9 bases identical to TRBD1. This CDR3 is built from 14 residues. Losses at the gene ends were 5 bases for V and 7 bases for J; bases not matched to a gene: 3. Germline CDR1 reads SGHTA; CDR2 reads FQGNSA. Here the CDR3 reads CASSPTGGNSPLHF. CDR3 nucleotide sequence: TGTGCCAGCAGCCCGACAGGGGGGAATTCACCCCTCCACTTT.

The rearrangement links TRBV5-5 to TRBJ1-1; 10 bases line up with TRBD1. After removal of 4 bases from V and 5 bases from J, the junction contained 8 bases not matched to a gene. This CDR3 contains 15 residues. Per germline, CDR1 SGHKS and CDR2 YYEKEE (reference sequence). CDR3 coding DNA: TGTGCCAGCAGCGCCTCGACAGGGGGCTTAACTGAAGCTTTCTTT. Its protein product is CASSASTGGLTEAFF.

The V gene is TRBV6-6, the J gene TRBJ2-5; TRBD1 might be the D (6 bases). The CDR3 sequence is 12 residues long. The germline gives CDR1 MNHNY, CDR2 SVGAGI (reference sequence). Trimming removed 2 bases from V and 5 bases from J, with 6 bases in between. Here the CDR3 DNA reads TGTGCCAGCAGTTACGACAGGGAGACCCAGTACTTC. Encoded protein: CASSYDRETQYF.

The chain has TRBV6-5 and TRBJ1-1, with 7 bases aligning to TRBD1. This CDR3 region has 16 residues. J was trimmed by 2 bases and V by 4 bases; bases with no gene match: 10. Germline values: CDR1 MNHEY, CDR2 SVGAGI. CDR3 DNA sequence: TGTGCCAGCAGTTCCTCGACGACAGGGAGAAACACTGAAGCTTTCTTT. Translated: CASSSSTTGRNTEAFF.

This clone was counted once. The chain links TRBV2 to TRBJ2-2, with a weak D call TRBD2 (5 bases). The CDR3 sequence is 17 residues long. The V end lost 6 bases, the J end lost 3 bases, and 20 bases lay between the germline ends. Germline V CDR1 and CDR2: SNHLY, FYNNEI. As DNA, the CDR3 is TGTGCCAGCAGCCTGTATCGCAAGAGGGTGTACACCGGGGAGCTGTTTTTT. Translating it yields CASSLYRKRVYTGELFF.

This chain connects TRBV27 to TRBJ1-5, with 8 bases aligning to TRBD1. The CDR3 has 14 amino acids. Per germline, CDR1 MNHEY and CDR2 SMNVEV (reference sequence). V shed 2 bases, J shed 6 bases, and the junction held 3 bases outside the gene matches. The CDR3: CASSLGTGSQPQHF. The CDR3 DNA reads TGTGCCAGCAGTTTAGGGACAGGTTCTCAGCCCCAGCATTTT.

The chain links TRBV5-1 to TRBJ1-1; D remains ambiguous. The CDR3 is made up of 16 amino acids. V was pared by 0 bases and J by 4 bases, with 16 bases between. Germline-derived CDR1 and CDR2 are SGHRS and YFSETQ. CDR3 amino acids: CASSLEAAVLSTEAFF. Written as DNA, the CDR3 is TGCGCCAGCAGCTTGGAAGCGGCAGTACTTAGCACTGAAGCTTTCTTT.

In its sample, this clone was seen once. The CDR3 sequence is CASSATGENTEAFF. The CDR3, as DNA: TGTGCCAGCAGCGCGACAGGGGAGAACACTGAAGCTTTCTTT. The genes are TRBV9 and TRBJ1-1; 8 bases are a match to TRBD1. CDR3 length: 14 amino acids. Germline-derived CDR1 and CDR2 are SGDLS and YYNGEE. V lost 3 bases, J lost 1 base, and 2 bases stayed unmatched.

This rearrangement joins TRBV7-9 to TRBJ1-2; unclear D gene. With 1 base removed from V and 6 bases from J, the gap between germline ends came to 12 bases. Per the germline V gene, CDR1 is SEHNR and CDR2 is FQNEAQ (reference sequence). The CDR3 is 14 residues long. The CDR3 is CASSLVSRGDGYTF. CDR3 nucleotide sequence: TGTGCCAGCAGCTTAGTTTCTCGCGGGGATGGCTACACCTTC.

This chain joins TRBV9 and TRBJ1-3, with 9 bases lining up with TRBD1. J gave up 10 bases and V 4 bases, and 15 bases lay outside the gene matches. CDR3 length equals 16 residues. The germline V gene encodes CDR1 SGDLS and CDR2 YYNGEE. The CDR3 protein is CASSSDRDRVLGTIYF. The CDR3 DNA sequence: TGTGCCAGCAGCTCAGACCGGGACAGGGTGTTAGGGACCATATATTTT. Full variable domain (remainder filled in from reference TRBV9 and TRBJ1-3): DSGVTQTPKHLITATGQRVTLRCSPRSGDLSVYWYQQSLDQGLQFLIQYYNGEERAKGNILERFSAQQFPDLHSELNLSSLELGDSALYFCASSSDRDRVLGTIYFGEGSWLTVV.

There are a few counts of this clone. The CDR3 is CSATRGNEQYV. Written as DNA, the CDR3 is TGCAGTGCAACGCGAGGGAACGAGCAGTACGTC. V and J are TRBV20-1 and TRBJ2-7; tentatively, D is TRBD2 (5 bases). The CDR3 has 11 amino acids. Trimming stripped 6 bases from V and 5 bases from J, with 11 bases between. The germline CDR1 and CDR2 sequences are DFQATT and SNEGSKA (reference sequence).

This clone turned up a few times. This chain joins TRBV6-1 and TRBJ2-2; D unresolved. V lost 0 bases to trimming and J lost 6 bases, with 5 bases between them. CDR1 and CDR2 (germline): MNHNS, SASEGT. The CDR3 covers 13 residues. The CDR3 spells CASSEAESGELFF. CDR3 DNA: TGTGCCAGCAGTGAAGCGGAGTCCGGGGAGCTGTTTTTT.

This clone has a single count. This chain links TRBV28 with TRBJ1-5, with D possibly TRBD1 on 5 matching bases. Germline CDR1 reads MDHEN; CDR2 reads SYDVKM. The CDR3 covers 15 residues. V shed 5 bases and J shed 0 bases, with 11 bases lying between them. In DNA, the CDR3 is TGTGCCAGCAGTGCCGGACAAAATAGCAATCAGCCCCAGCATTTT. It is translated as CASSAGQNSNQPQHF.

The chain is built from TRBV29-1 and TRBJ1-2; TRBD1 is a possible D gene (6 bases). Trimming took off 3 bases at V and 2 bases at J, with 7 bases between the two ends. CDR3 length equals 12 residues. Germline CDR1 SQVTM, CDR2 ANQGSEA. CDR3 protein: CSVDQGNYGYTF. In nucleotides, the CDR3 is TGCAGCGTTGACCAGGGGAACTATGGCTACACCTTC.

This clone occurred once. The J gene is TRBJ2-5, the V gene TRBV28; TRBD2 is a possible D gene (6 bases). In germline, CDR1 is MDHEN, CDR2 SYDVKM. V was clipped by 9 bases and J by 5 bases, with 13 bases between them. The CDR3 totals 12 residues. This CDR3 is CASHGGRETQYF. The CDR3 DNA reads as TGTGCCAGTCACGGGGGTAGGGAGACCCAGTACTTC.

The table lists this clone with a few counts. This sequence joins TRBV7-8 and TRBJ1-2, with a weak D call TRBD1 (5 bases). Germline lookup yields CDR1 SGHVS and CDR2 FQNEAQ. CDR3 size: 15 residues. Trimming took 5 bases from V and 4 from J, leaving 17 bases between them. Written as DNA, the CDR3 is TGTGCCAGCAGCGACCAGGGCCGGCCGCTCTATGGCTACACCTTC. Protein: CASSDQGRPLYGYTF.

The CDR3 region is CASSPRTGLAQETQYF. The CDR3 bases are TGTGCCAGCAGTCCACGGACAGGGTTGGCACAAGAGACCCAGTACTTC. The rearrangement joins TRBV28 to TRBJ2-5, with TRBD1 identical over 8 bases. Germline loops: CDR1 MDHEN, CDR2 SYDVKM. J gave up 2 bases and V 5 bases, and 10 bases lay outside the gene matches. This CDR3 has 16 residues. The full variable domain, with the rest looked up from reference TRBV28 and TRBJ2-5, is DVKVTQSSRYLVKRTGEKVFLECVQDMDHENMFWYRQDPGLGLRLIYFSYDVKMKEKGDIPEGYSVSREKKERFSLILESASTNQTSMYLCASSPRTGLAQETQYFGPGTRLLVL.

The chain has TRBV4-2 and TRBJ2-7; TRBD1 aligns across 10 bases. The CDR3 totals 16 residues. CDR1 and CDR2 (germline): LGHNA, YNFKEQ. Trimming cost V 3 bases and J 2 bases; bases outside gene matches: 7. The CDR3 coding sequence is TGTGCCAGCAGCCACTTGGGGGGACAGGGGCCCTACGAGCAGTACTTC. Its protein is CASSHLGGQGPYEQYF.

The V call is TRBV27, the J call TRBJ1-5, with TRBD1 identical over 8 bases. The CDR3 is made up of 20 amino acids. The J segment lost 0 bases and the V segment lost 5 bases, leaving 18 bases of the junction unmatched. CDR1 MNHEY and CDR2 SMNVEV come from the germline V gene (reference sequence). The CDR3 is CASSPYRTGNSLNSNQPQHF. The CDR3 DNA follows: TGTGCCAGCAGTCCATACCGGACAGGGAATTCGCTAAATAGCAATCAGCCCCAGCATTTT.

This clone was picked up a small number of times. This chain connects TRBV7-2 to TRBJ2-7; D may be TRBD2 (6 bases). From germline, CDR1 is SGHTA and CDR2 FQGNSA. The CDR3 spans 15 residues. Trimming pared 5 bases from V and 3 bases from J, leaving 17 bases between. CDR3 protein: CASSRTPGGSYEQYF. The CDR3 region has the DNA TGTGCCAGCAGCCGCACCCCTGGGGGGAGCTACGAGCAGTACTTC.

The DNA for the CDR3 is TGTGCCATCAGTGAGAAGAGGGAAAAACTGTTTTTT. This translates into CAISEKREKLFF. The rearrangement links TRBV10-3 to TRBJ1-4; D ambiguous. Germline values: CDR1 ENHRY, CDR2 SYGVKD. V gave up 2 bases and J gave up 8 bases, with 6 bases separating them. The CDR3 spans 12 residues.

The chain has TRBV5-4 and TRBJ2-2, with TRBD2 matching over 10 bases. Per germline, CDR1 SGHNT and CDR2 YYREEE (reference sequence). J gave up 5 bases and V 1 base, and 5 bases lay outside the gene matches. CDR3 length: 16 amino acids. The CDR3 protein is CASSLFGLAVTGELFF. The CDR3 coding sequence is TGTGCCAGCAGCTTGTTCGGACTAGCGGTAACCGGGGAGCTGTTTTTT.

V is TRBV3-1 (or the pseudogene TRBV3-2) and J is TRBJ2-7, with 9 bases matching TRBD1. V shed 3 bases and J 2 bases; nucleotides not matched to a gene: 2. The CDR3 consists of 14 residues. Germline CDR1 is LGHDT and CDR2 is YNNKEL (reference sequence). The CDR3: CASSQGQGPYEQYF. The DNA for the CDR3 is TGTGCCAGCAGCCAGGGACAGGGTCCCTACGAGCAGTACTTC.

V is TRBV3-1 (or the pseudogene TRBV3-2) and J is TRBJ2-5; weak D call: TRBD2 (5 bases). Germline V gene lookup returns CDR1 LGHDT and CDR2 YNNKEL (reference sequence). The CDR3 spans 12 residues. The V end lost 7 bases, the J end lost 5 bases, and 11 bases lay between the germline ends. CDR3 DNA sequence: TGTGCCAGCACCCCTCGCGGGGAGACCCAGTACTTC. Its protein is CASTPRGETQYF.

This clone was picked up one time. The chain has TRBV18 and TRBJ1-1; possibly TRBD1 for D (5 bases). The CDR3 is 14 amino acids. V dropped 0 bases and J dropped 4 bases, with 9 bases sitting between them. CDR1 is KGHSH, CDR2 LQKENI, per germline. The CDR3 protein is CASSPPAGLTEAFF. Here the CDR3 DNA reads TGTGCCAGCTCACCACCGGCGGGGCTCACTGAAGCTTTCTTT.